This is a list of T cell receptor beta chains from one sample in a study of T cells in Graves' hyperthyroidism and ophthalmopathy. TCRdb reprocessed the multiplex PCR reads via MiXCR and lists one record per CDR3 protein. The sample has around 600,000 distinct CDR3 sequences; 12% to 15% are singletons. Sequencing was carried out using blood. These receptors all stem from a woman aged 18-29 years with Graves' ophthalmopathy. Each CDR3 is given with its conserved first and last residue. A D gene is named only where the DNA matches it firmly. Clone size appears in some rows only: once, few, many, or a class for an expanded clone.

d_call,clone_size,j_call,v_call,cdr3_nt,cdr3_aa
.,many,TRBJ2-3,TRBV2,TGTGCCAGCGGGCCACAGTCTAGCACAGATACGCAGTATTTT,CASGPQSSTDTQYF
TRBD1,many,TRBJ2-7,TRBV10-3,TGTGCCATCAGCGTTGGACAGGGCCCCTACGAGCAGTACTTC,CAISVGQGPYEQYF
.,few,TRBJ2-5,TRBV19,TGTGCCAGTAGTCTCCTTAGCGGAGAGACCCAGTACTTC,CASSLLSGETQYF
TRBD1,many,TRBJ1-1,TRBV6-2/TRBV6-3,TGTGCCAGCAGTACCCGGACAGGGGGGGTCACTGAAGCTTTCTTT,CASSTRTGGVTEAFF
.,many,TRBJ2-5,TRBV3-1,TGTGCCAGCAGCCAAGGGAACGGACAAGAGACCCAGTACTTC,CASSQGNGQETQYF
TRBD1,.,TRBJ2-7,TRBV9,TGTGCCAGCAGCGGAGGGACAGGGGGGCCCTACGAGCAGTACTTC,CASSGGTGGPYEQYF
.,.,TRBJ2-3,TRBV3-1,TGTGCCAGCAGCCAAGTTTTAGGGGGTACGCAGTATTTT,CASSQVLGGTQYF
.,.,TRBJ1-3,TRBV18,TGTGCCAGCTCACCACCAGGGGTGAGCGGAAACACCATATATTTT,CASSPPGVSGNTIYF
TRBD2,many,TRBJ2-7,TRBV27,TGTGCCAGCAGCTTCCTCGGGTCTAGCGGGACCTACGAGCAGTACTTC,CASSFLGSSGTYEQYF
TRBD2,.,TRBJ2-1,TRBV28,TGTGCCAGCAGTCCTGTCGGTAGCGGGAGGGGGAATGAGCAGTTCTTC,CASSPVGSGRGNEQFF
.,many,TRBJ2-3,TRBV12-3/TRBV12-4,TGTGCCAGCAGGCCCTCAGATACGCAGTATTTT,CASRPSDTQYF
.,.,TRBJ1-5,TRBV7-9,TGTGCCAGCAGCTTAGACCACCCTAGTCAGCCCCAGCATTTT,CASSLDHPSQPQHF
TRBD1,many,TRBJ1-6,TRBV28,TGTGCCAGCACCTTGGACAGGGGTACTTCACCCCTCCACTTT,CASTLDRGTSPLHF
.,many,TRBJ1-2,TRBV30,TGTGCCTGGAGGAGAGGCGGAGACTATGGCTACACCTTC,CAWRRGGDYGYTF
.,.,TRBJ1-1,TRBV28,TGTGCCAGCAGATTCGACGGAAACACTGAAGCTTTCTTT,CASRFDGNTEAFF